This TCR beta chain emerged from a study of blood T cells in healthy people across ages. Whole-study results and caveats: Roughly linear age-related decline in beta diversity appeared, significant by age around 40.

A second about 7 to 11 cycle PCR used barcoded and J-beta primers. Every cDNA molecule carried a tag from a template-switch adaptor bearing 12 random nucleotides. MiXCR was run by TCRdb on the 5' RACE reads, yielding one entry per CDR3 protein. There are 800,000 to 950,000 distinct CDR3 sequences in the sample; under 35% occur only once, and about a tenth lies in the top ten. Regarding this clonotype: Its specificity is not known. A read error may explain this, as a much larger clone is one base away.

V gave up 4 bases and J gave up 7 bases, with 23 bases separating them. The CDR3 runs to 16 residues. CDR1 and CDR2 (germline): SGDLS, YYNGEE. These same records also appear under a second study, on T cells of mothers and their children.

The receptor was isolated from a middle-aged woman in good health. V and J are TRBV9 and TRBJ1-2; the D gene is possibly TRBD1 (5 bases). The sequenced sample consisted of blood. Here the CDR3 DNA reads TGTGCCAGCAGCCCCCAGACCGGGGCAGGGTCGGTTGGCTACACCTTC. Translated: CASSPQTGAGSVGYTF.